The clone carrying this TCR beta chain was detected only a few times. No antigen is known for it. Trimming stripped 2 bases from V and 4 bases from J, with 21 bases between. Germline values: CDR1 SGHNT, CDR2 YYREEE (reference sequence). The CDR3 has 17 residues. This specimen comes from a study of T cells after yellow fever vaccination. Background on the study: Some fractions had low cell numbers, and these were prepared with SMART-Seq v4 Ultra Low Input. General study points: The bulk population could contribute abundant contaminating clonotypes to FACS-sorted repertoires.

TCRdb ran MiXCR on the 5' RACE reads and lists one entry per CDR3 protein. The table includes 250,000 to 350,000 distinct CDR3 sequences, about 10% detected once. The source is a man aged 18 to 30 who received the YFV17D yellow fever vaccine. Sample: CD4+ T cells sorted from PBMCs, taken 5 days after the yellow fever booster vaccination. J is TRBJ2-5 and V is TRBV5-4; perhaps D is TRBD1 or TRBD2 (6 bases each). The DNA of the CDR3 is TGTGCCAGCAGCTTTATCGGGGGCACAAGACGGGGAGAGACCCAGTACTTC. Translating it yields CASSFIGGTRRGETQYF. The full variable domain, rest sourced from reference TRBV5-4 and TRBJ2-5, is ETGVTQSPTHLIKTRGQQVTLRCSSQSGHNTVSWYQQALGQGPQFIFQYYREEENGRGNFPPRFSGLQFPNYSSELNVNALELDDSALYLCASSFIGGTRRGETQYFGPGTRLLVL.